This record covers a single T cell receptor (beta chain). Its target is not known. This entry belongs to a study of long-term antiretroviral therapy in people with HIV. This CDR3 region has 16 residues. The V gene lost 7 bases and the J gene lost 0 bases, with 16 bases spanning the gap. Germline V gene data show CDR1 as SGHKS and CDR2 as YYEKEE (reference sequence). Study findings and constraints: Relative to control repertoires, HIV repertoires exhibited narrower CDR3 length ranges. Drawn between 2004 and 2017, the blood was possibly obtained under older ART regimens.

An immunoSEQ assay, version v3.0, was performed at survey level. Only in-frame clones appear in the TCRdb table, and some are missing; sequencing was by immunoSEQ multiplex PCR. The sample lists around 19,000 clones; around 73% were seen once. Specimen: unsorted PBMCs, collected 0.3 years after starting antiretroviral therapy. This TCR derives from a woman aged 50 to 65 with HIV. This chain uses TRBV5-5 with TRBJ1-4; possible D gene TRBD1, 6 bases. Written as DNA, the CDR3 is TGTGCCAGCGCACGACAGGCCCTAGCAACTAATGAAAAACTGTTTTTT. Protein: CASARQALATNEKLFF.